The 3 T cell receptor beta chains presented below share a single source sample, sequenced in a study of beta chain features in type 1 diabetes. The sequenced template was cDNA made from the entire isolated RNA. Clones were read by immunoSEQ multiplex PCR, and TCRdb kept only the in-frame ones, dropping some. The sample records hundreds of thousands of clones, around 10% being singletons. Sequenced material: naive CD4+ T cells from blood. The receptors were gathered from a woman under 30 in good health.

The rearrangement joins TRBV7-2 to TRBJ2-3; 8 positions match TRBD2. The CDR3 runs 15 residues. Trimming cost V 5 bases and J 5 bases; bases outside gene matches: 9. Looked up from germline, CDR1 is SGHTA and CDR2 is FQGNSA. CDR3 residues: CASSPSGAGGDTQYF. The DNA for the CDR3 is TGTGCCAGCAGCCCTTCGGGGGCGGGAGGAGATACGCAGTATTTT.

This clone occurred a few times. The chain recombines TRBV29-1 with TRBJ1-2; perhaps TRBD1 as D (5 bases). V lost 5 bases and J 7 bases, leaving 17 bases between the germline ends. Per the germline V gene, CDR1 is SQVTM and CDR2 is ANQGSEA. This CDR3 comprises 13 residues. CDR3 residues: CSVRGSGLIGYTF. CDR3 nucleotide sequence: TGCAGCGTTAGGGGTTCAGGGCTTATTGGCTACACCTTC.

This rearrangement joins TRBV15 to TRBJ2-3, with TRBD1 identical over 7 bases. From germline, CDR1 is LNHNV and CDR2 YYDKDF (reference sequence). With 1 base clipped from V and 5 bases from J, the junction kept 9 bases outside the gene matches. The CDR3 is made up of 16 amino acids. The CDR3 is CATSRVGTVSEDTQYF. CDR3 nucleotides: TGTGCCACCAGCAGAGTGGGGACAGTGTCTGAAGATACGCAGTATTTT.